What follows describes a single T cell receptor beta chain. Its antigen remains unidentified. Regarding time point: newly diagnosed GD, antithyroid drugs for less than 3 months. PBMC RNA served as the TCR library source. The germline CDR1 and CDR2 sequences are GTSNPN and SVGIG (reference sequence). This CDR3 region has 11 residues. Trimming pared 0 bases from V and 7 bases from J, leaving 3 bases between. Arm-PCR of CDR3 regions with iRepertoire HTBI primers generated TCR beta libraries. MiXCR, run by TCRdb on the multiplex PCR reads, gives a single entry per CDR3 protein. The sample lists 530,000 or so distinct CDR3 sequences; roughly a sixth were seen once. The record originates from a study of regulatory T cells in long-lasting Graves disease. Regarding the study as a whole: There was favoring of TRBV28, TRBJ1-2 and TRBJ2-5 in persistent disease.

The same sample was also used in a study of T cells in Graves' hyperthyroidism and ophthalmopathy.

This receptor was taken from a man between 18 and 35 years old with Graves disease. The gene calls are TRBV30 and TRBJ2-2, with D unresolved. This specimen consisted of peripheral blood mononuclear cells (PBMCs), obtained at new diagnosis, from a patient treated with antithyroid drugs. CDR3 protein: CAWSVVGELFF. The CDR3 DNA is TGTGCCTGGAGTGTTGTCGGGGAGCTGTTTTTT. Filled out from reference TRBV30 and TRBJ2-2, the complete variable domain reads SQTIHQWPATLVQPVGSPLSLECTVEGTSNPNLYWYRQAAGRGLQLLFYSVGIGQISSEVPQNLSASRPQDRQFILSSKKLLLSDSGFYLCAWSVVGELFFGEGSRLTVL.